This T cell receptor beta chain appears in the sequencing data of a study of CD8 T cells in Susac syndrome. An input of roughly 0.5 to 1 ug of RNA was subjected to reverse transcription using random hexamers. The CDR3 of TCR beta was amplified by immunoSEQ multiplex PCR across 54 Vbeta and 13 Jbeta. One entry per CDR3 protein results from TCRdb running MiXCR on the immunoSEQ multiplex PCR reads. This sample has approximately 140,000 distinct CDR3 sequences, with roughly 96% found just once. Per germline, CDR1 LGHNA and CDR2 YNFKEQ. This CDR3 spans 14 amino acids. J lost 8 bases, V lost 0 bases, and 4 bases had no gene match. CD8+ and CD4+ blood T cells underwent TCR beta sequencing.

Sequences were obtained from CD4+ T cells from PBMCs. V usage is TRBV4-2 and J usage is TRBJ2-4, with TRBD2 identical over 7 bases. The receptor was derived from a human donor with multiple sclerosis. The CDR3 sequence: CASSQDRLADIQYF. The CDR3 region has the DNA TGTGCCAGCAGCCAAGATCGGCTAGCGGACATTCAGTACTTC.